This T cell receptor (beta chain) was recovered during a study of T cells after yellow fever vaccination (dated by TCRdb to the late 2010s). Regarding the complete study: Libraries from fractions with low cell numbers were prepared with the SMART-Seq v4 Ultra Low Input RNA kit. Bulk TCR alpha and beta repertoires were sequenced longitudinally to track T-cell clones before and after primary and booster YFV17D yellow fever vaccination. Two healthy male donors, one aged 18 to 29 and one aged 30 to 40 years, made up the cohort. Blood was drawn at multiple timepoints before and after primary and secondary immunization, with bulk PBMC replicates and cell subsets isolated.

Clipping removes 7 bases from V and 2 bases from J, with 5 as the unmatched junction base count. The CDR3, from cysteine to phenylalanine, totals 13 residues. Only the CDR3 DNA stays, 39 bases, in frame from base 1. The germline V gene (reference sequence) sets CDR1 to SGHNT and CDR2 to YYREEE. Broader findings and caveats from the paper: Compared with the primary T-cell response, the secondary T-cell response was faster but weaker, reaching its peak on day 5 rather than on day 15. Because the study included only two donors, the extent to which the findings can be generalized is limited. A small share of clonotypes was detected in both CD4 and CD8 compartments, with the overlap likely arising from convergent recombination. Computational filtering was needed because FACS-sorted repertoires could contain abundant contaminating clonotypes from the bulk population. After the booster, most of the clones that had expanded following primary vaccination were detected again (almost 98% of CD4 and around nine tenths of CD8), which suggests that memory was broadly maintained.

Taken with the paper, the label for treatment or condition translates to: live attenuated yellow fever vaccine strain. At each blood-draw timepoint, two biological replicates of bulk PBMCs were collected. A standard Ficoll-Paque protocol was used to isolate PBMCs from peripheral blood. RNA was extracted with TriZol from bulk PBMCs, CD4 and CD8 fractions, and dextramer-positive and dextramer-negative fractions. Synthesis of TCR cDNA relied on 5'RACE template switching, a step that introduced a universal primer site along with unique molecular identifiers. Priming of cDNA synthesis was performed from both the TCR alpha and TCR beta constant segments. Library amplification involved two PCR steps, and the second step added sample barcodes and sequencing adapters. Sequencing of the libraries was done on either Illumina HiSeq 2500 (2x100 bp) or NovaSeq (2x150 bp). Under the source paper's analysis protocol: Reads were demultiplexed and collapsed into UMI consensus sequences with MIGEC, and V(D)J alignment was performed with MiXCR. Clonotypes responding to the vaccine were identified with edgeR on replicate PBMC samples, with the criteria of FDR below 0.01 and a log2 fold change above 5 up to day 15. Each bulk clonotype received a CD4 or CD8 identity based on whether the sequenced CD4 or CD8 repertoire contained that clonotype at higher abundance. Starting from the raw public reads, TCRdb applied fastp trimming at Q25, assembled clones with MiXCR and retained in-frame beta chains. Rows matching on CDR3 protein sequence are summarized as one entry with the most common DNA and genes. For this entry, the V and J calls and clone size follow TCRdb and not the study's own pipeline. The sample records roughly 310,000 distinct CDR3 sequences, over 8% of which are singletons. Together, the top ten hold 18% of the sample.

As concerns this clonotype: The antigen it binds to is not known. No base quality values were provided; no much bigger clone lies one nucleotide off.

This TCR was sampled from a man younger than 35 who received the YFV17D yellow fever vaccine. The chain is encoded by TRBV5-4 joined to TRBJ2-5; TRBD2 fits 7 bases in the junction. The sequencing here drew on PBMCs, taken on the day of the first yellow fever vaccination. Here the CDR3 is given as CASGLGGQETQYF. The nucleotides read TGTGCCAGCGGCCTGGGGGGGCAAGAGACCCAGTACTTC.